These T cell receptor beta chains were read from a single sample in a study of T cells in tumors after PD-1 blockade. Sequenced by immunoSEQ multiplex PCR; TCRdb stores in-frame clones only, minus some. Found here are 60,000 to 65,000 clones, around two thirds of them singletons; the top ten hold approximately 4.8%. The starting material was PBMCs, obtained after anti-PD-1 treatment. These receptors were taken from a human donor with basal cell carcinoma. The CDR3 runs from the conserved cysteine through the conserved F or W. Each record gives: V gene, J gene, CDR3 protein.

V: TRBV6-4; J: TRBJ2-1; CDR3: CASSDSTTSEQFF
V: TRBV6-1; J: TRBJ1-4; CDR3: CASSEVAGFLATNEKLFF
V: TRBV27; J: TRBJ1-3; CDR3: CASSSAGAGNTIYF
V: TRBV23-1; J: TRBJ1-1; CDR3: CASSQSSVGRDTEAFF
V: TRBV5-6; J: TRBJ1-4; CDR3: CASSSWKGEKLFF
V: TRBV5-1; J: TRBJ2-3; CDR3: CASSLGAAGTGLEDTQYF
V: TRBV5-6; J: TRBJ1-1; CDR3: CASSLGHNTEAFF
V: TRBV6-6; J: TRBJ1-2; CDR3: CASSYVGQGGNGYTF
V: TRBV18; J: TRBJ1-3; CDR3: CASSSDRASGNTIYF
V: TRBV19; J: TRBJ2-5; CDR3: CASSIPRGETQYF
V: TRBV15; J: TRBJ1-5; CDR3: CATSKGTGRIDQPQHF
V: TRBV4-1; J: TRBJ1-5; CDR3: CASSQDRGSNQPQHF
V: TRBV19; J: TRBJ2-7; CDR3: CASSITGTGDNEQYF
V: TRBV4-2; J: TRBJ2-5; CDR3: CASSQEEQDQETQYF